This T cell receptor (beta chain) was identified in a study of shared clonotypes between healthy human individuals (TCRdb year 2020). Study-level background: The cohort comprised a couple of women and a few men aged 18 to 49 years. To increase sequencing depth and limit assay-specific biases, TCR repertoire library preparation and sequencing were carried out by different laboratories using diverse techniques. Between about 0.94 and 8.9 billion PBMCs per donor were obtained by leukapheresis. For each donor, three plates each were used for CD4 naive and CD4 memory, two plates were used for CD8 naive, and one plate was used for CD8 memory. To estimate repertoire size and how much clonotype sharing occurs between individuals, the study deeply sequenced the blood TCR repertoires of roughly 5 healthy adults.

The donors were healthy, HIV-negative adults with no recently reported acute infections or vaccinations. Every donor was a Caucasian adult residing in Nashville, Tennessee, USA. CD4+ T cells were enriched through magnetic negative selection, after which naive cells were positively selected on CD45RA and the remaining negative fraction served as the memory subset. After blood collection by leukapheresis, PBMCs were isolated using Ficoll-Histopaque density gradient centrifugation and then cryopreserved in the vapor phase of liquid nitrogen. Purity and quantity of every magnetically sorted T cell population were checked by analytical flow cytometry. From each sorted fraction, genomic DNA was isolated and quantified by UV absorbance on a Nanodrop 2000c. Concerning this clone itself: Its recognized antigen is unknown. Base-call qualities are not available, and no considerably larger clone is one nucleotide away.

The study at large found these results: Rarefaction of sorted-subset datasets indicated incomplete sequencing despite the large sequencing depth. Sampling was limited to blood, and TCR repertoires in tissue likely differ from TCR repertoires in blood. Higher generation probabilities were observed for clonotypes shared by all four sorted-subset donors than for non-shared clonotypes. Pairwise subsampling led to the expectation that sequencing depth would affect the degree of clonotype sharing among donors. Naive subsets generally had larger estimated clonotype richness than memory subsets. When four donors were compared, the shared fraction of clonotypes was about 5% for naive CD4, 3% to 4% for naive CD8, about 2.5% for memory CD4, and 0.4% for memory CD8. The genetic and exposure-history diversity represented was limited by the small number of donors.

CDR1 and CDR2 are drawn from the germline V gene: MDHEN, SYDVKM. The CDR3, cysteine through phenylalanine, is 17 amino acids long. Solely the CDR3 DNA is kept, with 51 bases framed from the first base. Trimming at the junction amounts to 5 bases on V and 1 base on J, and the germline ends lie 18 bases apart. TCR CDR3 regions were amplified from genomic DNA by multiplex PCR using the deep immunoSEQ assay. For each cell subset, the extracted genomic DNA was distributed evenly across all wells of several immunoSEQ 96-well plates, and each plate served as one replicate. For sorted subsets, each replicate PCR was loaded with around 200 ng genomic DNA, equivalent to 30,000 or so T cell genomes. Purified libraries were measured with a Qubit 3.0 fluorometer, size-checked on a Bioanalyzer 2100, and measured again with the KAPA Library Quantification kit. Each immunoSEQ 96-well plate was sequenced on its own single-read 150-cycle Illumina NextSeq 550 flow cell. In the paper's pipeline: Because the immunoSEQ output held only junctional sequences and lacked quality scores, the filtering could not match the filtering applied to full-length reads. To assign V/J genes and CDR3, sequences were annotated using PyIR, a Python wrapper for IgBLAST v1.9, with IMGT germline references. Reads were filtered out if the reads had weak V/J assignments (E-value above 1e-6), no CDR3, stop codons, out-of-frame junctions, or ambiguous translated residues. V3J clonotypes were defined by identical inferred V gene, J gene, and CDR3 amino acid sequence. To compute the percentage overlap between repertoires, the number of shared unique clonotypes was divided by the size of the smaller repertoire. RTK rarefaction, the Chao1 estimator, and Recon v2.1 estimates of unobserved clonotypes were used to assess repertoire richness. For all TCRbeta clonotypes obtained by the gDNA method from several donors, generation probabilities were computed with OLGA. TCRdb's version of the immuneACCESS table is confined to in-frame rearrangements and falls short of the full clone set. An unresolved V gene accounts for under half of the shortfall where checked; the remainder is of unknown origin. For V, J and clone size, that table is used; D and trimming come from the DNA. The sample includes some 2.3 million clones, with 93% observed a single time. The leading ten clones occupy around 0.4% of the sample.

The V and J segments used are TRBV28 and TRBJ1-5, with no D gene named confidently. Material: naive CD4+ T cells from PBMCs. The sample's cell subset or site label, decoded: CD45RA+ positively selected. The TCR originated in a man between 18 and 29 years old in good health. Some clones in this sample may be carry-over from other donors' samples. Here is the DNA: TGTGCCAGCAGTCTTCCCGTCCGGGATCCGAGCAATCAGCCCCAGCATTTT. This gives the protein CASSLPVRDPSNQPQHF.